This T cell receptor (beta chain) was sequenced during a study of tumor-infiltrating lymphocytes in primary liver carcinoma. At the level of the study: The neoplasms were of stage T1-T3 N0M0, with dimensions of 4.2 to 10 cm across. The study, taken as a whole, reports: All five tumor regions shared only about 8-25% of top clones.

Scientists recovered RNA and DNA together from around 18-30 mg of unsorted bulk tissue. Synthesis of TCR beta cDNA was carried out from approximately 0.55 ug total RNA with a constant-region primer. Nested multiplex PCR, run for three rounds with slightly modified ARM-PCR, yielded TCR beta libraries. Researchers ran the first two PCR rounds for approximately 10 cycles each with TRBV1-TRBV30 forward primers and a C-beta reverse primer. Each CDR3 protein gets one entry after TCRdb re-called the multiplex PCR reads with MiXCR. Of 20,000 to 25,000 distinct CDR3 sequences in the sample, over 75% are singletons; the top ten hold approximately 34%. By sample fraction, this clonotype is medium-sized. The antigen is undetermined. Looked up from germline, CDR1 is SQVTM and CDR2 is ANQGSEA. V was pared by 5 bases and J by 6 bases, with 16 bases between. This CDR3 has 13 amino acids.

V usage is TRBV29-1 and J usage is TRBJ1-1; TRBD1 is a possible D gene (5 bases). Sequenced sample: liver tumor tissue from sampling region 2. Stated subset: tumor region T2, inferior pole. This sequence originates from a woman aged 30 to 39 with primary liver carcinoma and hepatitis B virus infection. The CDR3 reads CSVCDGAFPEAFF. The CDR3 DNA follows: TGCAGCGTTTGTGACGGGGCGTTCCCTGAAGCTTTCTTT.